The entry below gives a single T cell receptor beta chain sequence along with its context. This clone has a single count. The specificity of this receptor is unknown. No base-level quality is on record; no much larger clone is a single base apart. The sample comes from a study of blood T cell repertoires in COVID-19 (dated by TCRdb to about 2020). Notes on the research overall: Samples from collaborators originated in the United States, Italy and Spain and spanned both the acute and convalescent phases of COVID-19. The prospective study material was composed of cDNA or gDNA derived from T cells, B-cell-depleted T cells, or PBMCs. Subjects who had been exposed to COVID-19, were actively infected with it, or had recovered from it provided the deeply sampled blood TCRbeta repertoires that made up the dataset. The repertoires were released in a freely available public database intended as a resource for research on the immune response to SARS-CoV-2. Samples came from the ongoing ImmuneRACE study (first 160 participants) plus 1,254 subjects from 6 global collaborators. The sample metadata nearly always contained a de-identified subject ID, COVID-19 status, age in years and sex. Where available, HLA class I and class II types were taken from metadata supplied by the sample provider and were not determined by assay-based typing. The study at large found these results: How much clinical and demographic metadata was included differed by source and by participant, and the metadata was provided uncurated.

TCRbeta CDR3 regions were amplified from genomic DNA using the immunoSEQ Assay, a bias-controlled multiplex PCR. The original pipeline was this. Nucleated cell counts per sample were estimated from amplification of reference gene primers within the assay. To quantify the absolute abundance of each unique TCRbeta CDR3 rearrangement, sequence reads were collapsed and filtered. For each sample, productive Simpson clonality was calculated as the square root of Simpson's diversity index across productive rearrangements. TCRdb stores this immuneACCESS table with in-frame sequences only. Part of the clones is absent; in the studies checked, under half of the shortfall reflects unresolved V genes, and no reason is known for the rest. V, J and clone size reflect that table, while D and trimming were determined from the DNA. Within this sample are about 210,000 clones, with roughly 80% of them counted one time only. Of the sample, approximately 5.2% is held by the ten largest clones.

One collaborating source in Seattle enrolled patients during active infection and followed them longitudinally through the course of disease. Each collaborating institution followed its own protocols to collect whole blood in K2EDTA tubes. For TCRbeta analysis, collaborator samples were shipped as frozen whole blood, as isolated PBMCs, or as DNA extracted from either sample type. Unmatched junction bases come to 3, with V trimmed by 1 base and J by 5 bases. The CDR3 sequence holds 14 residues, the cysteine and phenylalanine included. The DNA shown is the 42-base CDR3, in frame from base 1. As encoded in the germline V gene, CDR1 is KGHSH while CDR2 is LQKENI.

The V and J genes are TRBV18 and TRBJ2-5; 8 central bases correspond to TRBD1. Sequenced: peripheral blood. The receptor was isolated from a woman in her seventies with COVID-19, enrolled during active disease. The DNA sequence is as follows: TGTGCCAGCTCACCACAAGACAGGGGTGAGACCCAGTACTTC. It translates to CASSPQDRGETQYF.